Shown below are 19 T cell receptor beta chains from a single sample sequenced in a study of PD-1 blockade in classical Hodgkin lymphoma. TCRdb's copy holds only in-frame clones and misses some; the assay was immunoSEQ multiplex PCR. This table has 64,000 or so clones, 75% to 95% appearing once. Time point denoted: cycle 4 day 1 (C4D1), after 5 to 7 weeks of nivolumab. Each and every patient relapsed after autologous stem cell transplantation, and patients got differing brentuximab vedotin exposure. The sequences come from peripheral blood mononuclear cells (PBMCs), collected before the fourth cycle of nivolumab. These receptors all stem from a human donor with classical Hodgkin lymphoma.

This clone was found a few times. The junction differs from germline at one of its ends, possibly a read error. The chain links TRBV2 to TRBJ1-2; TRBD1 agrees at 9 bases. CDR3 size: 11 residues. In germline, CDR1 is SNHLY, CDR2 FYNNEI. CDR3 DNA: TGTGCCAGCAGGAGCAGGACAGGGGCTCCCTTC. It yields the protein CASRSRTGAPF.

The chain combines TRBV25-1 with TRBJ2-1; D might be TRBD1 (5 bases). Trimming removed 6 bases from V and 7 bases from J, with 10 bases in between. Per germline, CDR1 MGHDK and CDR2 SYGVNS. The CDR3 has 12 amino acids. The CDR3 reads CASRGQLNEQFF. As DNA, the CDR3 is TGTGCCAGCAGAGGACAATTAAATGAGCAGTTCTTC.

This rearrangement joins TRBV19 to TRBJ1-4; tentative D call: TRBD1 (5 bases). Germline CDR1 reads LNHDA; CDR2 reads SQIVND (reference sequence). Trimming stripped 5 bases from V and 10 bases from J, with 11 bases between. This CDR3 contains 12 residues. The CDR3 DNA sequence: TGTGCCAGTAGTCCCGGGGGTGGAAAACTGTTTTTT. This codes for CASSPGGGKLFF.

The V call is TRBV6-1, the J call TRBJ1-4, with TRBD1 matching 7 bases. This CDR3 is 15 amino acids long. Germline V lookup: CDR1 MNHNS, CDR2 SASEGT. V gave up 3 bases and J gave up 12 bases; unmatched junction bases: 13. The CDR3 DNA reads as TGTGCCAGCAGTGAGATCCGGGCGCCGGGGACAGAACTGTTTTTT. This encodes CASSEIRAPGTELFF.

This chain connects TRBV29-1 to TRBJ1-3; TRBD1 aligns across 7 bases. The CDR3 runs to 14 residues. The J segment lost 0 bases and the V segment lost 7 bases, leaving 6 bases of the junction unmatched. Germline V gene data show CDR1 as SQVTM and CDR2 as ANQGSEA. The CDR3 nucleotides are TGCAGCGCCTCCCGACAGGGCTCTGGAAACACCATATATTTT. This translates into CSASRQGSGNTIYF. The full variable domain, rest sourced from reference TRBV29-1 and TRBJ1-3, is SAVISQKPSRDICQRGTSLTIQCQVDSQVTMMFWYRQQPGQSLTLIATANQGSEATYESGFVIDKFPISRPNLTFSTLTVSNMSPEDSSIYLCSASRQGSGNTIYFGEGSWLTVV.

This chain connects TRBV5-4 to TRBJ2-2; 11 nucleotides align to TRBD2. CDR3 length equals 17 residues. With V trimmed by 9 bases and J by 0 bases, 10 bases remained unmatched. Germline CDR1 is SGHNT and CDR2 is YYREEE (reference sequence). The CDR3 DNA is TGTGCCACCACTATAGCGGGGGGGAGCGCGAACACCGGGGAGCTGTTTTTT. It specifies CATTIAGGSANTGELFF.

The chain uses TRBV9 and TRBJ2-7, with D perhaps given as TRBD1 or TRBD2 (6 bases each). Trimming left V 1 base short and J 0 bases short, with 26 bases between. This CDR3 has 20 amino acids. Germline V gene sequence: CDR1 SGDLS, CDR2 YYNGEE. The CDR3 DNA sequence: TGTGCCAGCAGCGTATACGTAGGGGGGAGTTATTCGAGGAGCTCCTACGAGCAGTACTTC. Protein product: CASSVYVGGSYSRSSYEQYF.

This chain uses TRBV5-8 with TRBJ2-5; no reliable D call. The germline V gene has CDR1 SGHTS and CDR2 YDEGEE. The CDR3 has 14 amino acids. V gave up 0 bases and J gave up 4 bases, with 10 bases separating them. Here the CDR3 DNA reads TGTGCCAGCAGCTTGGTCAATAGGGTAGAGACCCAGTACTTC. Translating it yields CASSLVNRVETQYF.

The rearrangement links TRBV2 to TRBJ2-5; D may be TRBD2 (5 bases). Germline V gene sequence: CDR1 SNHLY, CDR2 FYNNEI. The CDR3 runs to 15 residues. Between the trimmed V and J ends, which lost 4 bases and 0 bases, there was a span of 12 bases. The CDR3 loop reads CASSGLRGYQETQYF. CDR3 nucleotides: TGTGCCAGCAGTGGCCTCAGAGGGTACCAAGAGACCCAGTACTTC.

This clone has a handful of counts. The V and J genes are TRBV19 and TRBJ1-6; D is possibly TRBD1 (5 bases). Germline CDR1 reads LNHDA; CDR2 reads SQIVND (reference sequence). The CDR3 length is 15 residues. Trimming left V 3 bases short and J 10 bases short, with 16 bases between. The CDR3 nucleotides read TGTGCCAGTAGTATGGGAGAGGGGTTGAAGTCACCCCTCCACTTT. Its translation is CASSMGEGLKSPLHF.

The chain joins TRBV9 to TRBJ1-1; possibly TRBD1 for D (5 bases). Germline CDR1 reads SGDLS; CDR2 reads YYNGEE. The ends were cut back, 0 bases at V and 0 bases at J, with 12 bases in the middle. The CDR3 spans 16 residues. The CDR3 coding sequence is TGTGCCAGCAGCGTAGTGGGGGGAGGCCTGAACACTGAAGCTTTCTTT. Its translation is CASSVVGGGLNTEAFF.

This sequence joins TRBV2 and TRBJ1-1, with 7 positions matching TRBD1. This CDR3 has 11 residues. Looked up from germline, CDR1 is SNHLY and CDR2 is FYNNEI. The V gene end was trimmed by 10 bases and the J gene end by 11 bases; junction bases not matched to a gene: 10. The CDR3 spells CATLRGQRAFF. The CDR3 nucleotides are TGTGCCACCCTACGGGGACAGAGGGCTTTCTTT.

The chain combines TRBV18 with TRBJ2-3; a possible D gene is TRBD1 (5 bases). This CDR3 has 18 amino acids. Per the germline V gene, CDR1 is KGHSH and CDR2 is LQKENI. V was shortened by 0 bases and J by 3 bases, with 19 bases between the two germline ends. The CDR3 nucleotides read TGTGCCAGCTCACCACCTCGTCGTAGGGGCGGATTAACAGATACGCAGTATTTT. Its protein product is CASSPPRRRGGLTDTQYF.

This clone was picked up one time. V is TRBV7-9 and J is TRBJ2-2; D is possibly TRBD1 or TRBD2 (5 bases each). Germline V gives CDR1 SEHNR, CDR2 FQNEAQ (reference sequence). This CDR3 region has 15 residues. The V gene lost 3 bases and the J gene lost 3 bases, with 11 bases spanning the gap. CDR3 protein: CASSFGAWDTGELFF. The CDR3 DNA follows: TGTGCCAGCAGCTTCGGGGCCTGGGACACCGGGGAGCTGTTTTTT. The full variable domain, completed using reference TRBV7-9 and TRBJ2-2, is DTGVSQNPRHKITKRGQNVTFRCDPISEHNRLYWYRQTLGQGPEFLTYFQNEAQLEKSRLLSDRFSAERPKGSFSTLEIQRTEQGDSAMYLCASSFGAWDTGELFFGEGSRLTVL.

This CDR3 is CASRDRAPNQPQHF. CDR3 nucleotide sequence: TGTGCCAGCAGAGACAGGGCGCCTAATCAGCCCCAGCATTTT. This chain joins TRBV6-1 and TRBJ1-5; 7 nucleotides line up with TRBD1. This CDR3 is 14 amino acids long. Germline V gives CDR1 MNHNS, CDR2 SASEGT. V lost 6 bases to trimming and J lost 4 bases; unmatched junction nucleotides: 6.

V and J are TRBV7-9 and TRBJ1-1; tentatively, D is TRBD1 (5 bases). This CDR3 contains 15 residues. Trimming stripped 7 bases from V and 4 bases from J, with 19 bases between. Germline V lookup: CDR1 SEHNR, CDR2 FQNEAQ (reference sequence). The CDR3: CASTNPGGMGTEAFF. DNA of the CDR3: TGTGCCAGCACTAACCCCGGGGGAATGGGCACTGAAGCTTTCTTT.

The chain combines TRBV25-1 with TRBJ2-5; 9 bases map to TRBD1. The end of the DNA is better explained by TRBJ2-7, so the J call may be wrong. The CDR3 is 14 amino acids. Per germline, CDR1 MGHDK and CDR2 SYGVNS. DNA for the CDR3: TGTGCCAGCAGCTTACCGGGACAGGGCGGCGAGCAGTACTTC. The encoded protein is CASSLPGQGGEQYF.

Here the CDR3 DNA reads TGTGCCAGTAGTATAGTAGTGGGGACCGGGGAGCTGTTTTTT. Translated, it gives CASSIVVGTGELFF. The chain carries TRBV19 and TRBJ2-2; D gene unclear. Germline CDR1 and CDR2: LNHDA and SQIVND (reference sequence). V gave up 1 base and J gave up 5 bases, with 8 bases separating them. There are 14 residues in the CDR3.

The rearrangement joins TRBV6-5 to TRBJ1-2, with TRBD1 matching over 8 bases. Looked up from germline, CDR1 is MNHEY and CDR2 is SVGAGI. The CDR3 runs to 13 residues. J lost 8 bases, V lost 2 bases, and 4 bases had no gene match. CDR3 DNA: TGTGCCAGCAGTTACCTGACAGGGGTCGGCTACACCTTC. Amino acid sequence: CASSYLTGVGYTF.